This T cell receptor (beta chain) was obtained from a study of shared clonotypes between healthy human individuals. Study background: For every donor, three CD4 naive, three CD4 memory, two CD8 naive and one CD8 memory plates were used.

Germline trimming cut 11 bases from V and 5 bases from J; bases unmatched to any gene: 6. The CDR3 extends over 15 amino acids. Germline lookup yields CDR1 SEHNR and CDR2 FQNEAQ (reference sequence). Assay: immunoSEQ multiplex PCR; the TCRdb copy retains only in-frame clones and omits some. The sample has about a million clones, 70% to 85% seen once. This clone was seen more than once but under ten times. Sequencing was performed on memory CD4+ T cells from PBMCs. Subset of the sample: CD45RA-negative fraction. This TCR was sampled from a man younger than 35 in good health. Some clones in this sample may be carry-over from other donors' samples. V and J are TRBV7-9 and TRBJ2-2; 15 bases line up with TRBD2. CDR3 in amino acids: CAGLAGGPETGELFF. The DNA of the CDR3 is TGTGCCGGACTAGCGGGAGGGCCGGAAACCGGGGAGCTGTTTTTT.